This TCR beta chain was sequenced in a study of T cell clonality in common variable immunodeficiency. Study conclusions and caveats: CVID patient heterogeneity limited repertoire-clinical complication correlations. Compared with controls, CVID subjects had fewer shared TCRbeta clones.

This clone was seen a handful of times. Its antigen is not identified. The read ends 3 residues before the CDR3 terminus; that terminus is restored from the germline J gene. Sequencing used immunoSEQ multiplex PCR; TCRdb keeps in-frame clones, though not all of them. The repertoire consists of 75,000 to 85,000 clones, none detected only once. Both groups were predominantly of Caucasian heritage. Heparinized whole blood, about 4.5 to 9 ml, came from each donor. Germline CDR1 and CDR2: KGHSH and LQKENI. This CDR3 contains 15 residues. Trimming removed 6 bases at V and 3 bases at J, with 18 bases between. The specimen sequenced was peripheral blood mononuclear cells. The chain carries TRBV18 and TRBJ2-7; perhaps TRBD1 as D (6 bases). The clonotype was recovered from a person aged 18 to 70 in good health. The part of the CDR3 DNA that was read is TGTGCCAGCTCTATATCCGGGACACCTATCTACGAG. It is translated as CASSISGTPIYE. The entire CDR3 protein reads CASSISGTPIYEQYF.